A single sample gave rise to the 27 T cell receptor beta chains below, sequenced in a study of blood T cells in healthy people across ages. The authors ran a second PCR of about 6 to 12 cycles using a sample-barcoded 5' primer and a J-beta primer mix. TCRdb itself ran the 5' RACE reads through MiXCR, one entry per CDR3 protein. The sample has 700,000 to 850,000 distinct CDR3 sequences, approximately 35% seen once. The source material was blood. The receptors originated from a man between 18 and 29 years old in good health.

Many counts were recorded for this clonotype. The chain uses TRBV29-1 and TRBJ1-2; D remains unclear. Trimming shortened V by 3 bases and J by 4 bases, and 9 bases separated the two germline ends. Germline assignment: CDR1 SQVTM and CDR2 ANQGSEA. CDR3 size: 12 residues. The CDR3 nucleotides are TGCAGCGTTGAGGCAGGAGGCTATGGCTACACCTTC. It yields the protein CSVEAGGYGYTF. Full variable domain (missing parts from reference TRBV29-1 and TRBJ1-2): SAVISQKPSRDICQRGTSLTIQCQVDSQVTMMFWYRQQPGQSLTLIATANQGSEATYESGFVIDKFPISRPNLTFSTLTVSNMSPEDSSIYLCSVEAGGYGYTFGSGTRLTVV.

The rearrangement joins TRBV12-3 or TRBV12-4 to TRBJ1-1; 7 nucleotides align to TRBD1. V dropped 4 bases and J dropped 2; count of bases not matched to a gene: 16. This CDR3 has 18 amino acids. In nucleotides, the CDR3 is TGTGCCAGCAGTTATTGGCGGTTTGGGACAGACGCTAACACTGAAGCTTTCTTT. It translates to CASSYWRFGTDANTEAFF.

This chain connects TRBV27 to TRBJ2-3, with D possibly matching TRBD1 (5 bases). In germline, CDR1 is MNHEY, CDR2 SMNVEV (reference sequence). This CDR3 is 15 amino acids long. V was pared by 4 bases and J by 2 bases, with 13 bases between. The CDR3 protein is CASSSEGADTDTQYF. The CDR3 region has the DNA TGTGCCAGCAGTTCTGAAGGGGCCGACACAGATACGCAGTATTTT.

This clonotype came up a few times. The chain combines TRBV12-3 or TRBV12-4 with TRBJ1-2; D call uncertain. The CDR3 is 13 residues long. Trimming took off 5 bases at V and 8 bases at J, with 15 bases between the two ends. CDR3 sequence (DNA): TGTGCCAGCAGTGTAGACGCGTTGGAGGGCTACACCTTC. Amino acids: CASSVDALEGYTF.

This clonotype has a count of ten or more. The CDR3 DNA is TGTGCCAGCAGCTTAGTCCTAGGGAGTCAGTACTTC. Amino acids: CASSLVLGSQYF. The gene calls are TRBV7-2 and TRBJ2-7; maybe TRBD2 (5 bases). The CDR3 totals 12 residues. Trimming left V 1 base short and J 10 bases short, with 11 bases between. CDR1 is SGHTA, CDR2 FQGNSA, per germline.

V is TRBV12-3 or TRBV12-4 and J is TRBJ1-2; 7 bases map to TRBD1. Trimming took 2 bases from V and 6 from J; bases not matched to a gene: 6. The CDR3 loop spans 14 amino acids. CDR3 sequence reads: CASSLRGQGDGYTF. The CDR3 DNA follows: TGTGCCAGCAGTTTACGGGGTCAGGGGGATGGCTACACCTTC.

This sequence joins TRBV4-2 and TRBJ2-5, with D uncertain. V lost 6 bases, J lost 11 bases, and 25 bases lay in between. Looked up from germline, CDR1 is LGHNA and CDR2 is YNFKEQ. This CDR3 region has 15 residues. DNA for the CDR3: TGTGCCAGCAGGCCTACCGTAGGTTCGACGGAAGAGCAGTACTTC. Translating it yields CASRPTVGSTEEQYF.

This clonotype was seen a handful of times. This chain links TRBV6-2 or TRBV6-3 with TRBJ1-5, with D uncertain. Germline loops: CDR1 MNHEY, CDR2 SVGEGT. This CDR3 comprises 13 residues. Trimming pared 8 bases from V and 0 bases from J, leaving 8 bases between. CDR3 in DNA: TGTGCCAGCGAACGAGATAGCAATCAGCCCCAGCATTTT. Its translation: CASERDSNQPQHF.

This clonotype was observed at least ten times. The V and J genes are TRBV12-3 or TRBV12-4 and TRBJ2-7; a weak D match, TRBD1 (5 bases). CDR3 length: 12 residues. Trimming removed 6 bases at V and 2 bases at J, with 8 bases between. CDR3 coding DNA: TGTGCCAGCAGCCAGGGTGCCTACGAGCAGTACTTC. The encoded protein is CASSQGAYEQYF.

The rearrangement uses TRBV20-1 and TRBJ2-3; TRBD2 matches 10 bases. There are 17 residues in the CDR3. From germline, CDR1 is DFQATT and CDR2 SNEGSKA (reference sequence). V shed 5 bases and J 3 bases; nucleotides not matched to a gene: 14. CDR3 nucleotide sequence: TGCAGTGCTGGTGGGCTAGCGGGGGCCAGAGGGACAGATACGCAGTATTTT. Translating it yields CSAGGLAGARGTDTQYF.

This clonotype was recorded once. The V call is TRBV10-3, the J call TRBJ2-1; 10 bases are a match to TRBD1. The ends lost 4 bases at V and 7 bases at J; junction bases unmatched: 7. This CDR3 has 15 residues. Germline V gene sequence: CDR1 ENHRY, CDR2 SYGVKD. This chain's CDR3 is CAISVRDRGANEQFF. The CDR3 DNA is TGTGCCATCAGTGTCCGGGACAGGGGTGCGAATGAGCAGTTCTTC.

This clonotype has ten or more counts. V and J are TRBV7-8 and TRBJ2-7, with 10 bases that match TRBD2. Germline V gives CDR1 SGHVS, CDR2 FQNEAQ. This CDR3 is built from 17 residues. V dropped 1 base and J dropped 4; count of bases not matched to a gene: 10. The CDR3 nucleotides read TGTGCCAGCAGCTTAGTTGGGACTAGCGAGGTATATTACGAGCAGTACTTC. Encoded protein: CASSLVGTSEVYYEQYF.

This clonotype appeared many times. The chain combines TRBV20-1 with TRBJ2-1; 13 nucleotides align to TRBD2. This CDR3 contains 15 residues. Germline assignment: CDR1 DFQATT and CDR2 SNEGSKA (reference sequence). V trimming: 3 bases; J trimming: 8 bases; junction bases outside the gene matches: 7. The CDR3 DNA reads TGCAGTGCTAGCGAACTAGCGGGGGGGCTGGATGAGCAGTTCTTC. Translation: CSASELAGGLDEQFF.

The rearrangement links TRBV4-1 to TRBJ1-1; D gene uncertain. V was shortened by 2 bases and J by 2 bases, with 12 bases between the two germline ends. Per germline, CDR1 MGHRA and CDR2 YSYEKL. The CDR3 has 15 amino acids. The DNA for the CDR3 is TGCGCCAGCAGCCAATCGGACGGGCGAAACACTGAAGCTTTCTTT. Its protein product is CASSQSDGRNTEAFF.

The chain is built from TRBV7-9 and TRBJ2-5, with TRBD2 matching 9 bases. This CDR3 is built from 15 residues. J lost 11 bases, V lost 3 bases, and 13 bases had no gene match. Per germline, CDR1 SEHNR and CDR2 FQNEAQ (reference sequence). CDR3 residues: CASSLPGLAGNEQYF. CDR3 in DNA: TGTGCCAGCAGCTTGCCTGGGCTAGCGGGGAATGAGCAGTACTTC.

As to this clonotype: A read error may be the cause here, since a much bigger clone is one base away. J is TRBJ2-1 and V is TRBV25-1; D is possibly TRBD1 (5 bases). Germline V gene data show CDR1 as MGHDK and CDR2 as SYGVNS. The CDR3 sequence is 13 residues long. Trimming removed 1 base at V and 13 bases at J, with 14 bases between. The DNA of the CDR3 is TGTGCCAGCAGTGAATTCGGACAAGAGACCCAGTTCTTC. Its protein is CASSEFGQETQFF.

In regard to this clonotype: One base away lies a much larger clone, so this may be a sequencing read error. The V and J genes are TRBV10-3 and TRBJ2-4; 7 nucleotides line up with TRBD1. CDR3 size: 14 residues. V was clipped by 3 bases and J by 13 bases; unmatched bases: 12. Looked up from germline, CDR1 is ENHRY and CDR2 is SYGVKD. CDR3 nucleotides: TGTGCCATCAGTGACGACAGGGTTTCCTACGGGCAGTACTTC. Its translation is CAISDDRVSYGQYF.

This chain connects TRBV7-2 to TRBJ1-1; D gene ambiguous. Germline CDR1 SGHTA, CDR2 FQGNSA. The length of the CDR3 is 12 residues. Trimming took off 2 bases at V and 7 bases at J, with 8 bases between the two ends. The CDR3 sequence is CASSLHSREAFF. CDR3 in DNA: TGTGCCAGCAGCTTACATTCCCGTGAAGCTTTCTTT.

The chain couples TRBV29-1 to TRBJ1-1; D gene ambiguous. V lost 7 bases to trimming and J lost 0 bases, with 9 bases between them. In germline, CDR1 is SQVTM, CDR2 ANQGSEA. This CDR3 is built from 12 residues. The CDR3 sequence: CSAQTLNTEAFF. CDR3 DNA sequence: TGCAGCGCTCAGACTCTGAACACTGAAGCTTTCTTT.

The chain links TRBV12-3 or TRBV12-4 to TRBJ1-1, with D hard to call. Trimming removed 3 bases at V and 8 bases at J, with 16 bases between. The CDR3 is 14 residues long. This chain's CDR3 is CASSFTADPREAFF. Here the CDR3 DNA reads TGTGCCAGCAGTTTCACCGCGGACCCGAGGGAAGCTTTCTTT.

There are a few counts of this clonotype. This chain links TRBV5-6 with TRBJ1-1; 9 bases fit TRBD1. CDR3 size: 14 residues. Germline V CDR1 and CDR2: SGHDT, YYEEEE. Unmatched junction bases numbered 5, after V lost 5 bases and J lost 3 bases. CDR3 sequence reads: CASRKGQGYTEAFF. CDR3 sequence (DNA): TGTGCCAGCAGAAAGGGACAGGGCTACACTGAAGCTTTCTTT.

In nucleotides, the CDR3 is TGCGCCAGCAGCGAAGCGGGTCGGACTGAAGCTTTCTTT. Residues: CASSEAGRTEAFF. The chain combines TRBV5-1 with TRBJ1-1, with unresolved D. The CDR3 covers 13 residues. V lost 4 bases to trimming and J lost 5 bases, with 12 bases between them. Per germline, CDR1 SGHRS and CDR2 YFSETQ.

This clonotype was seen ten or more times. This chain links TRBV7-2 with TRBJ2-3; TRBD1 might be the D (5 bases). The CDR3 is 13 amino acids. Deletions cut 5 bases from V and 6 bases from J, with 12 bases between. Per the germline V gene, CDR1 is SGHTA and CDR2 is FQGNSA. CDR3 sequence reads: CASSPNPGDTQYF. The CDR3 DNA follows: TGTGCCAGCAGCCCCAACCCAGGGGATACGCAGTATTTT.

Remarks on this clonotype: One base away lies a much larger clone, so this may be a sequencing read error. The genes are TRBV7-9 and TRBJ2-1, with D possibly TRBD1 on 6 matching bases. The CDR3 is 15 amino acids. CDR1 and CDR2 from the germline V gene are SEHNR and FQNEAQ (reference sequence). The CDR3 reads CAGSPKYRVGNEQFF. The CDR3 coding sequence is TGTGCCGGCAGCCCAAAATACAGGGTGGGCAATGAGCAGTTCTTC.

This clonotype occurred a few times. The rearrangement joins TRBV4-2 to TRBJ2-1; D is possibly TRBD2 (5 bases). CDR1 and CDR2 from the germline V gene are LGHNA and YNFKEQ. The CDR3 sequence is 16 residues long. The ends were cut back, 4 bases at V and 8 bases at J, with 21 bases in the middle. CDR3 in amino acids: CASSPRGSALSDEQFF. The DNA of the CDR3 is TGTGCCAGCAGCCCACGGGGTAGCGCTCTTTCTGATGAGCAGTTCTTC.

In regard to this clonotype: This may arise from a read error, as a much more abundant clone is one base away. V and J are TRBV10-3 and TRBJ1-6; 11 bases are shared with TRBD1. The J segment lost 10 bases and the V segment lost 0 bases, leaving 8 bases of the junction unmatched. CDR1 is ENHRY, CDR2 SYGVKD, per germline. The CDR3 has 17 amino acids. The CDR3 loop reads CAISESPGQGAGSPLHF. The DNA for the CDR3 is TGTGCCATCAGTGAGTCCCCAGGACAGGGGGCGGGGTCACCCCTCCACTTT.

This clonotype showed up just a few times. This chain joins TRBV5-4 and TRBJ2-1, with D possibly being TRBD1 (6 bases). V dropped 6 bases and J dropped 5 bases, with 12 bases sitting between them. The CDR3 spans 13 residues. Germline lookup yields CDR1 SGHNT and CDR2 YYREEE (reference sequence). CDR3 residues: CASTLSGDNEQFF. The CDR3, as DNA: TGTGCCAGCACCCTCTCAGGGGACAATGAGCAGTTCTTC.